Listed below are T cell receptor beta chains from one sample, sequenced in a study of cytomegalovirus exposure and HLA in healthy donors. The repertoire was sequenced with immunoSEQ multiplex PCR; TCRdb's copy has only in-frame clones and lacks some. The sample lists 180,000 or so clones, 62% occurring once. The specimen was PBMCs. These receptors were taken from a man aged 35 to 55 in good health and CMV-seronegative. Both conserved end residues are part of each CDR3. The order of the fields is clone size, J gene, D gene, V gene, CDR3 DNA, CDR3 protein. D genes are given only for firm matches. Expanded clones are given a class, and other clones once, few, many or no size at all.

size: -
J: TRBJ1-3
D: -
V: TRBV7-9
DNA: TGTGCCAGCAGCCACAAGACAGGTCCTGGAAACACCATATATTTT
CDR3: CASSHKTGPGNTIYF

size: few
J: TRBJ1-5
D: -
V: TRBV19
DNA: TGTGCCAGTACCTCCGGGGGGGCGGTTCAGCCCCAGCATTTT
CDR3: CASTSGGAVQPQHF

size: -
J: TRBJ2-1
D: TRBD1
V: TRBV9
DNA: TGTGCCAGCAGCGTAGGGGCAGGGGGTTACAATGAGCAGTTCTTC
CDR3: CASSVGAGGYNEQFF

size: -
J: TRBJ1-4
D: -
V: TRBV28
DNA: TGTGCCAGCAGTTCCGGGACAAATGAAAAACTGTTTTTT
CDR3: CASSSGTNEKLFF

size: -
J: TRBJ1-1
D: -
V: TRBV5-1
DNA: TGCGCCAGCAGCTTGGAAGCAGGGAACACTGAAGCTTTCTTT
CDR3: CASSLEAGNTEAFF

size: -
J: TRBJ1-2
D: -
V: TRBV7-8
DNA: TGTGCCAGCAGCCCAGCGGACAGAAATGGCTACACCTTC
CDR3: CASSPADRNGYTF

size: -
J: TRBJ2-1
D: TRBD2
V: TRBV15
DNA: TGTGCCACCAGCAGAGACGGGAGGGGATACAATGAGCAGTTCTTC
CDR3: CATSRDGRGYNEQFF

size: -
J: TRBJ2-3
D: TRBD2
V: TRBV6-4
DNA: TGTGCCAGCACCCCTGATGGCGGGGGTCTAACAGATACGCAGTATTTT
CDR3: CASTPDGGGLTDTQYF

size: -
J: TRBJ2-5
D: TRBD2
V: TRBV5-1
DNA: TGCGCCAGCAGGCCTAGCGGAAAAGAGACCCAGTACTTC
CDR3: CASRPSGKETQYF

size: few
J: TRBJ2-3
D: TRBD1
V: TRBV5-1
DNA: TGCGCCAGCAGCTTGGTGGCCGACAGGGCAGATACGCAGTATTTT
CDR3: CASSLVADRADTQYF

size: -
J: TRBJ2-3
D: -
V: TRBV29-1
DNA: TGCAGCGTCCACGGGTCCAGCGGCACAGATACGCAGTATTTT
CDR3: CSVHGSSGTDTQYF

size: -
J: TRBJ2-5
D: TRBD2
V: TRBV7-9
DNA: TGTGCCAGCAGCACCCGGACAGCGGGAGAGGAGCAGTACTTC
CDR3: CASSTRTAGEEQYF

size: -
J: TRBJ2-3
D: TRBD2
V: TRBV7-8
DNA: TGTGCCAGCAGCTTCGGGACTAAGCTAGCGGGGCATGGGGATACGCAGTATTTT
CDR3: CASSFGTKLAGHGDTQYF

size: -
J: TRBJ2-3
D: TRBD2
V: TRBV9
DNA: TGTGCCAGCAGCGTAGCCCGGACTAGCGGGGGGGCGGCAGATACGCAGTATTTT
CDR3: CASSVARTSGGAADTQYF

size: -
J: TRBJ1-1
D: -
V: TRBV7-9
DNA: TGTGCCAGCAGCTTAGGGCGGCTAAACACTGAAACTTTCTTT
CDR3: CASSLGRLNTETFF

size: -
J: TRBJ2-1
D: -
V: TRBV19
DNA: TGTGCCAGTAGGACGACAGGCACGGGAACCTACAATGAGCAGTTCTTC
CDR3: CASRTTGTGTYNEQFF

size: -
J: TRBJ2-2
D: -
V: TRBV4-3
DNA: TGCGCCAGCAGCCCGTTGGAGGTCCGCACCGGGGAGCTGTTTTTT
CDR3: CASSPLEVRTGELFF

size: few
J: TRBJ2-5
D: -
V: TRBV7-2
DNA: TGTGCCAGCAGCTTAGCTAGTGAGCAGACCCAGTACTTC
CDR3: CASSLASEQTQYF